A selection of T cell receptor beta chains follows, all from one sample in a study of T cell changes during pregnancy in multiple sclerosis. Only in-frame clones appear in the TCRdb table, and some are missing; sequencing was by immunoSEQ multiplex PCR. This sample has about 36,000 clones; 88% occur once, and the top ten carry under 0.75%. This specimen was CD4+ T cells from peripheral blood mononuclear cells, taken in the first trimester of pregnancy. The receptors originated from a female donor with multiple sclerosis, enrolled in a pregnancy study. Each CDR3 is given with its conserved first and last residue. D genes are given only for firm matches. Size tells how often a clone was seen (once, few, many) or the class of an expanded clone, and some rows leave it out.

J gene,clone size,D gene,V gene,CDR3 protein,CDR3 DNA
TRBJ1-3,.,TRBD1,TRBV2,CASKFGQGAAHGGNTIYF,TGTGCCAGCAAGTTCGGACAGGGGGCTGCTCATGGTGGAAACACCATATATTTT
TRBJ2-7,once,TRBD1,TRBV9,CASSVVRDSSYEQYF,TGTGCCAGCAGCGTAGTCCGGGACAGCTCCTACGAGCAGTACTTC
TRBJ2-2,.,TRBD2,TRBV19,CASSIDFSGTSGRGSGELFF,TGTGCCAGTAGTATAGACTTTTCCGGGACTAGCGGGAGAGGGTCCGGGGAGCTGTTTTTT
TRBJ2-7,.,TRBD1,TRBV19,CASSIWDRGNYEQYF,TGTGCCAGTAGTATCTGGGACAGGGGGAACTACGAGCAGTACTTC
TRBJ1-1,.,.,TRBV7-2,CASSPQGSYRTEAFF,TGTGCCAGCAGCCCCCAGGGGTCCTATCGGACTGAAGCTTTCTTT
TRBJ1-4,.,.,TRBV4-2,CASSLGRELREKLFF,TGTGCCAGCAGCCTGGGGAGGGAATTAAGAGAAAAACTGTTTTTT
TRBJ1-1,.,.,TRBV6-1,CASSMMAGAHTEAFF,TGTGCCAGCAGTATGATGGCAGGGGCGCACACTGAAGCTTTCTTT
TRBJ2-2,.,.,TRBV5-6,CASSPGGRGDWRTTGELFF,TGTGCCAGCAGCCCGGGGGGAAGGGGGGATTGGAGGACCACCGGGGAGCTGTTTTTT
TRBJ2-7,once,.,TRBV27,CASSSNTGYEQYF,TGTGCCAGCAGCTCAAACACAGGCTACGAGCAGTACTTC
TRBJ1-5,.,TRBD1,TRBV6-4,CASSDLPGQGQPQHF,TGTGCCAGCAGTGACTTACCGGGACAGGGGCAGCCCCAGCATTTT
TRBJ1-4,.,.,TRBV6-1,CASSPQTGGYEKLFF,TGTGCCAGCAGTCCGCAGACCGGAGGATATGAAAAACTGTTTTTT
TRBJ2-6,.,TRBD1,TRBV19,CASSRGQASGANVLTF,TGTGCCAGTAGTAGGGGACAGGCCTCTGGGGCCAACGTCCTGACTTTC
TRBJ2-1,.,TRBD1,TRBV30,CASSFGTGEQFF,TGTGCCAGTTCCTTCGGGACAGGTGAGCAGTTCTTC
TRBJ1-2,.,.,TRBV7-9,CASSLGTNSNYGYTF,TGTGCCAGCAGCTTAGGGACAAATTCTAACTATGGCTACACCTTC
TRBJ2-1,.,TRBD2,TRBV5-1,CASQGDKAGAYNEQFF,TGCGCCAGCCAAGGAGACAAAGCGGGGGCCTACAATGAGCAGTTCTTC
TRBJ2-5,.,TRBD2,TRBV11-3,CASSLGGLAGETQYF,TGTGCCAGCAGCTTAGGAGGACTAGCGGGGGAGACCCAGTACTTC
TRBJ2-1,.,.,TRBV18,CASSPLGTGEYNEQFF,TGTGCCAGCTCACCATTAGGGACGGGAGAGTACAATGAGCAGTTCTTC
TRBJ1-1,.,TRBD1,TRBV2,CASSEPQGVPSEAFF,TGTGCCAGCAGTGAACCGCAGGGGGTTCCCTCTGAAGCTTTCTTT
TRBJ2-1,.,TRBD2,TRBV18,CASSPLAGGHNEQFF,TGTGCCAGCTCACCACTAGCGGGGGGACACAATGAGCAGTTCTTC
TRBJ2-3,few,.,TRBV30,CAWTGAGDTQYF,TGTGCCTGGACAGGGGCTGGAGATACGCAGTATTTT
TRBJ2-7,.,.,TRBV30,CAWSIKEKQYF,TGTGCCTGGAGTATTAAAGAGAAGCAGTACTTC
TRBJ2-1,.,TRBD2,TRBV28,CASSLPLAGDNEQFF,TGTGCCAGCAGCCTCCCCTTAGCGGGAGATAATGAGCAGTTCTTC
TRBJ1-1,.,TRBD1,TRBV5-1,CASSAAGGMNTEAFF,TGCGCCAGCAGCGCTGCAGGGGGAATGAACACTGAAGCTTTCTTT
TRBJ1-1,.,.,TRBV5-5,CASSPTMNTEAFF,TGTGCCAGCAGCCCAACTATGAACACTGAAGCTTTCTTT
TRBJ2-1,.,TRBD2,TRBV7-3,CASSLGTSYNEQFF,TGTGCCAGCAGCTTGGGGACTAGTTACAATGAGCAGTTCTTC
TRBJ2-7,.,TRBD2,TRBV5-4,CASSLDAGVSEQYF,TGTGCCAGCAGCTTGGACGCGGGGGTCTCCGAGCAGTACTTC
TRBJ1-1,.,.,TRBV6-5,CASSRERETEAFF,TGTGCCAGCAGTAGGGAGAGGGAAACTGAAGCTTTCTTT
TRBJ1-1,once,.,TRBV6-1,CASSRGRGTEAFF,TGTGCCAGCAGCAGGGGAAGGGGCACTGAAGCTTTCTTT
TRBJ2-5,.,.,TRBV10-3,CAIREMGGETQYF,TGTGCCATCAGGGAGATGGGGGGAGAGACCCAGTACTTC
TRBJ2-7,.,.,TRBV30,CAWSVLGSEQCF,TGTGCCTGGAGTGTACTAGGGAGCGAGCAGTGCTTC
TRBJ2-1,.,TRBD2,TRBV25-1,CASSSMGGTEFF,TGTGCCAGCAGCTCAATGGGGGGGACGGAGTTCTTC
TRBJ1-2,once,.,TRBV18,CASSPTTKGDYGYTF,TGTGCCAGCTCACCCACGACCAAGGGAGACTATGGCTACACCTTC
TRBJ1-3,.,TRBD1,TRBV28,CASSGDRAVGGNTIYF,TGTGCCAGCAGTGGGGACAGGGCGGTGGGTGGAAACACCATATATTTT
TRBJ1-1,.,TRBD1,TRBV2,CASSPGTGMNTEAFF,TGTGCCAGCAGCCCTGGGACAGGGATGAACACTGAAGCTTTCTTT
TRBJ2-2,once,TRBD2,TRBV19,CASWRGSGTGELFF,TGTGCCAGTTGGCGCGGGAGCGGCACCGGGGAGCTGTTTTTT
TRBJ1-4,.,.,TRBV7-9,CASSLWAGSGEKLFF,TGTGCCAGCAGCTTATGGGCAGGATCGGGGGAAAAACTGTTTTTT
TRBJ1-5,.,.,TRBV19,CASSGQINQPQHF,TGTGCCAGTAGCGGACAGATCAATCAGCCCCAGCATTTT
TRBJ1-2,.,.,TRBV5-5,CASSLGGGKGFYGYTF,TGTGCCAGCAGCTTGGGGGGCGGTAAAGGATTCTATGGCTACACCTTC
TRBJ1-1,.,TRBD1,TRBV6-5,CASRLDRVSGTEAFF,TGTGCCAGCAGATTAGACAGGGTGTCGGGGACTGAAGCTTTCTTT
TRBJ2-3,.,TRBD1,TRBV6-4,CASSRDSRKADTQYF,TGTGCCAGCAGTCGGGACAGTCGAAAGGCAGATACGCAGTATTTT
TRBJ2-1,.,TRBD2,TRBV5-6,CASSYLAAPYNEQFF,TGTGCCAGCAGCTACCTAGCGGCCCCCTACAATGAGCAGTTCTTC
TRBJ2-2,.,.,TRBV5-1,CASSLGRANTGELFF,TGCGCCAGCAGCTTGGGGCGGGCGAACACCGGGGAGCTGTTTTTT
TRBJ1-2,once,TRBD1,TRBV27,CASSRQGGGYGYTF,TGTGCCAGCAGTCGACAGGGGGGGGGATATGGCTACACCTTC
TRBJ1-4,once,.,TRBV29-1,CSVRGSEKLFF,TGCAGCGTCCGGGGGAGCGAAAAACTGTTTTTT
TRBJ1-5,.,.,TRBV27,CASSLSPLRGNQPQHF,TGTGCCAGCAGTTTATCCCCCCTGAGGGGCAATCAGCCCCAGCATTTT
TRBJ2-3,.,.,TRBV19,CASSMGEVADTQYF,TGTGCCAGTAGTATGGGGGAGGTGGCAGATACGCAGTATTTT
TRBJ1-3,.,TRBD1,TRBV9,CASSTFDRGSGNTIYF,TGTGCCAGCAGCACCTTTGACAGGGGATCTGGAAACACCATATATTTT
TRBJ2-5,.,TRBD2,TRBV10-2,CASSAGLAGQGGETQYF,TGCGCCAGCAGTGCGGGACTAGCGGGCCAGGGGGGAGAGACCCAGTACTTC
TRBJ2-2,once,.,TRBV30,CAWSVGAAQNTGELFF,TGTGCCTGGAGTGTGGGGGCAGCCCAGAACACCGGGGAGCTGTTTTTT
TRBJ2-5,.,.,TRBV27,CASSLSLPETQYF,TGTGCCAGCAGTTTATCCCTCCCAGAGACCCAGTACTTC
TRBJ1-3,.,TRBD1,TRBV5-1,CASSLEGAPLGNTIYF,TGCGCCAGCAGCTTGGAGGGGGCCCCTCTCGGAAACACCATATATTTT
TRBJ1-2,.,TRBD1,TRBV6-6,CASTQTGGYGYTF,TGTGCCAGCACCCAGACAGGGGGCTATGGCTACACCTTC
TRBJ1-1,medium-sized,.,TRBV30,CAWSVRAEDTEAFF,TGTGCCTGGAGTGTACGTGCAGAAGACACTGAAGCTTTCTTT
TRBJ2-1,.,TRBD2,TRBV11-1,CASSFFAGGHEQFF,TGTGCCAGCAGCTTCTTTGCGGGAGGGCATGAGCAGTTCTTC
TRBJ1-6,few,.,TRBV9,CASSPQPGEFNSPLHF,TGTGCCAGCAGCCCCCAACCAGGGGAATTCAATTCACCCCTCCACTTT
TRBJ2-3,.,.,TRBV7-7,CASSPTFGRTGADTQYF,TGTGCCAGCAGCCCTACCTTCGGAAGAACAGGAGCAGATACGCAGTATTTT
TRBJ1-6,once,TRBD1,TRBV6-1,CASSAGTDNSPLHF,TGTGCCAGTAGTGCCGGGACAGATAATTCACCCCTCCACTTT
TRBJ1-2,.,.,TRBV30,CAWSVSREYGYTF,TGTGCCTGGAGTGTCTCCAGGGAATATGGCTACACCTTC